Listed below are T cell receptor beta chains from one sample, sequenced in a study of blood T cell repertoires in COVID-19. TCRdb's table, derived via immunoSEQ multiplex PCR, lists solely in-frame clones and lacks some. The sample yields fewer than 100,000 clones, around 72% seen once. The sequencing input was peripheral blood. All receptors derive from a man between 65 and 85 years old with acute or convalescent COVID-19. The CDR3 runs from the conserved cysteine through the conserved F or W. Fields, in order: D gene, clone size, J gene, V gene, CDR3 protein, CDR3 DNA. D genes are given only for firm matches. Not all rows give a size; the values are once, few, many and, for expanded clones, a class.

>.|few|TRBJ1-5|TRBV5-5
CASSLAGDSNQPQHF
TGTGCCAGCAGCTTGGCAGGGGATAGCAATCAGCCCCAGCATTTT
>TRBD2|few|TRBJ2-3|TRBV19
CASSSRLAVSHNTQYF
TGTGCCAGTAGTTCACGACTAGCGGTTAGTCACAATACGCAGTATTTT
>.|.|TRBJ2-2|TRBV5-4
CASSSPSLNTGELFF
TGTGCCAGCAGCTCACCTTCGCTAAACACCGGGGAGCTGTTTTTT
>.|.|TRBJ2-7|TRBV30
CALQGWGYEQYF
TGTGCCTTACAGGGATGGGGGTACGAGCAGTACTTC
>TRBD2|.|TRBJ2-5|TRBV6-5
CASTLNGGETQYF
TGTGCCAGCACCCTAAACGGGGGGGAGACCCAGTACTTC
>.|.|TRBJ2-3|TRBV28
CASSLLNASPQYF
TGTGCCAGCAGTTTGTTAAACGCAAGCCCCCAGTATTTT
>TRBD2|.|TRBJ2-5|TRBV5-1
CASSLGLAVQETQYF
TGCGCCAGCAGCTTAGGACTAGCGGTCCAAGAGACCCAGTACTTC
>.|.|TRBJ1-3|TRBV19
CASSQQAGNTIYF
TGTGCCAGTAGTCAACAGGCTGGAAACACCATATATTTT
>.|.|TRBJ1-2|TRBV4-3
CASSQVADAHYGYTF
TGCGCCAGCAGCCAAGTAGCCGACGCCCACTATGGCTACACCTTC
>TRBD1|once|TRBJ2-5|TRBV5-4
CASSPGDSTEETQYF
TGTGCCAGCAGCCCCGGGGACAGCACCGAGGAGACCCAGTACTTC
>.|once|TRBJ1-4|TRBV5-4
CASSAELGPSEKLFF
TGTGCCAGCAGCGCGGAACTGGGGCCCTCTGAAAAACTGTTTTTT
>.|.|TRBJ2-3|TRBV5-1
CASTPGFGGTDTQYF
TGCGCCAGCACCCCCGGGTTTGGCGGCACAGATACGCAGTATTTT
>.|few|TRBJ2-1|TRBV19
CASTPYGAGSNEQFF
TGTGCCAGTACTCCCTATGGTGCGGGAAGCAATGAGCAGTTCTTC